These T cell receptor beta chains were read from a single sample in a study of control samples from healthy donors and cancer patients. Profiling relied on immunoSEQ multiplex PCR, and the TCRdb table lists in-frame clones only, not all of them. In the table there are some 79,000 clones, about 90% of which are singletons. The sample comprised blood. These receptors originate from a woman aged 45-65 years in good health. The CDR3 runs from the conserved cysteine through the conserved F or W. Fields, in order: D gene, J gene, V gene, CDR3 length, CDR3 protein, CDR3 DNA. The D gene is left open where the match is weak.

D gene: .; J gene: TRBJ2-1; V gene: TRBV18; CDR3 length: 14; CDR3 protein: CASSPRVSNNEQFF; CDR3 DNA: TGTGCCAGCTCACCACGAGTCAGTAACAATGAGCAGTTCTTC
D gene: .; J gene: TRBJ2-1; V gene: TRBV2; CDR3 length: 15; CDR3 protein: CASQVGRAAYNEQFF; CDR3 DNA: TGTGCCAGCCAGGTCGGGCGAGCGGCCTACAATGAGCAGTTCTTC
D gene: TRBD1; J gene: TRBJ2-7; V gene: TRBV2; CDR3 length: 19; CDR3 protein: CASSEKIGVGTGSAYEQYF; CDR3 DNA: TGTGCCAGCAGTGAGAAGATTGGGGTCGGGACAGGGTCGGCCTACGAGCAGTACTTC
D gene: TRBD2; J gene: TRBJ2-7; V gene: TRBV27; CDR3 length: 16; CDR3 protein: CASRPGTSGRSSEQYF; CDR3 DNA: TGTGCCAGCAGGCCCGGGACTAGCGGGAGAAGTAGCGAGCAGTACTTC
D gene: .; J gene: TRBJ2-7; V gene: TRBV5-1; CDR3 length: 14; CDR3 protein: CASSLEADYYEQYF; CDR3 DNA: TGCGCCAGCAGCTTGGAAGCAGATTACTACGAGCAGTACTTC
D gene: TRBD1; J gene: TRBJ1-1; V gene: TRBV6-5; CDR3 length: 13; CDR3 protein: CASRGQVRTEAFF; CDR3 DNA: TGTGCCAGCCGAGGACAGGTCCGCACTGAAGCTTTCTTT
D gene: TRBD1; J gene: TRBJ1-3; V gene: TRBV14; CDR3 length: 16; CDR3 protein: CASSQIRTGAGNTIYF; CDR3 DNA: TGTGCCAGCAGCCAAATCCGGACAGGGGCCGGAAACACCATATATTTT
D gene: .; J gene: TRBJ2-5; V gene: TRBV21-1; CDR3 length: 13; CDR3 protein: CASSKVVRETQYF; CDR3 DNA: TGTGCCAGCAGCAAAGTAGTTCGGGAGACCCAGTACTTC
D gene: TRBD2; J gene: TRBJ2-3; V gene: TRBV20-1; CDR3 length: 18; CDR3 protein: CSASLRGGGGRASDTQYF; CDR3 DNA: TGCAGTGCTAGTCTCCGCGGTGGCGGCGGGAGGGCGTCAGATACGCAGTATTTT
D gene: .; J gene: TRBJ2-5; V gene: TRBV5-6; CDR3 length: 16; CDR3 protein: CASSLWTVTLQETQYF; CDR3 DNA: TGTGCCAGCAGCTTATGGACAGTTACGCTCCAAGAGACCCAGTACTTC
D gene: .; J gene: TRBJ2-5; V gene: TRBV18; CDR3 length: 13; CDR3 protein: CASSTFGTETQYF; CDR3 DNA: TGTGCCAGCTCCACCTTTGGGACAGAGACCCAGTACTTC
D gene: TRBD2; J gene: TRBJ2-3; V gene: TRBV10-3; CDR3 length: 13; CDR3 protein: CAISAGGGDTQYF; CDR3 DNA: TGTGCCATCTCGGCGGGAGGGGGCGATACGCAGTATTTT